The next 5 T cell receptor beta chains were all read from a single sample in a study of T cell responses to AZD1222 COVID-19 vaccine. Sequenced by immunoSEQ multiplex PCR; TCRdb stores in-frame clones only, minus some. Of about 200,000 clones in the sample, roughly nine tenths were seen once. This specimen was peripheral blood, taken 28 days after the second dose of the MenACWY control vaccine. The receptors here all came from an adult who received the MenACWY meningococcal vaccine as a control.

The rearrangement uses TRBV10-3 and TRBJ1-1; TRBD1 agrees at 10 bases. Germline V gives CDR1 ENHRY, CDR2 SYGVKD. V was clipped by 11 bases and J by 5 bases; unmatched bases: 8. This CDR3 contains 13 residues. The CDR3 here is CAASRDRGTEAFF. The CDR3 DNA follows: TGTGCCGCCTCCCGGGACAGGGGAACTGAAGCTTTCTTT.

The chain carries TRBV10-1 and TRBJ2-3; 11 bases are shared with TRBD2. Germline CDR1 reads WNHNN; CDR2 reads SYGVQD (reference sequence). The CDR3 extends over 15 amino acids. With 3 bases clipped from V and 8 bases from J, the junction kept 7 bases outside the gene matches. In nucleotides, the CDR3 is TGCGCCAGCAGTGAATTTAGCGGGAGGGCCGGTACGCAGTATTTT. It encodes CASSEFSGRAGTQYF.

This chain links TRBV5-4 with TRBJ1-1; D is unresolved. V was pared by 0 bases and J by 5 bases, with 11 bases between. CDR3 length: 14 amino acids. CDR1 and CDR2 from the germline V gene are SGHNT and YYREEE (reference sequence). CDR3 coding DNA: TGTGCCAGCAGCTTGGACCCGTTGTTAACTGAAGCTTTCTTT. It translates to CASSLDPLLTEAFF.

The chain uses TRBV19 and TRBJ1-1, with 11 bases that match TRBD1. From germline, CDR1 is LNHDA and CDR2 SQIVND (reference sequence). With V trimmed by 3 bases and J by 7 bases, 4 bases remained unmatched. This CDR3 comprises 14 residues. For the CDR3, the DNA is TGTGCCAGTAGTATGGACAGGGGGCCAGGTGAAGCTTTCTTT. Encoded protein: CASSMDRGPGEAFF. Full variable domain (rest looked up from reference TRBV19 and TRBJ1-1): DGGITQSPKYLFRKEGQNVTLSCEQNLNHDAMYWYRQDPGQGLRLIYYSQIVNDFQKGDIAEGYSVSREKKESFPLTVTSAQKNPTAFYLCASSMDRGPGEAFFGQGTRLTVV.

V is TRBV5-1 and J is TRBJ2-7, with D tentatively TRBD1 (5 bases). This CDR3 spans 12 amino acids. V was clipped by 4 bases and J by 3 bases, with 8 bases between them. The germline V gene encodes CDR1 SGHRS and CDR2 YFSETQ. The CDR3 DNA follows: TGCGCCAGCAGCCAAAGGGGCTACGAGCAGTACTTC. Its protein is CASSQRGYEQYF.